What follows describes a single T cell receptor (beta chain). Sequencing was performed with immunoSEQ multiplex PCR; in TCRdb, only in-frame clones are kept and a portion is missing. The sample has more than 35,000 clones; nearly 95% are singletons. This entry is derived from a study of resident and recirculating memory T cells in vitiligo. For the study at large: Genomic DNA was extracted from whole homogenized samples, with no cell sorting.

The V end lost 2 bases, the J end lost 10 bases, and 17 bases lay between the germline ends. Germline CDR1 and CDR2: SGHAT and FQNNGV. This CDR3 is 14 amino acids long. No vitiligo treatment was given during the prior three months. The chain joins TRBV11-2 to TRBJ1-1; D is possibly TRBD1 (5 bases). Sequencing was performed on blood. The clonotype originates from a male donor with vitiligo. CDR3 in amino acids: CASSLRAQGAGAFF. The CDR3 nucleotides are TGTGCCAGCAGCTTAAGGGCTCAGGGTGCAGGAGCTTTCTTT.